These 15 T cell receptor beta chains share one sample of origin, sequenced in a study of metastatic and nonmetastatic thyroid tumors. Through MiXCR, TCRdb re-clonotyped the PCR reads. The data contain 27,000 or so clones, more than 14% of them singletons. Until they underwent thyroid surgery, no patient had received any treatment. The sequenced material came from blood. The receptor source for this set is a male donor with papillary thyroid cancer or a benign thyroid nodule (not recorded which). Some clones in this sample may be carry-over from other donors' samples.

This clone has a count of ten or more. CDR3 DNA sequence: TGTGCCAGCAGCTTGCGTATGACAGGGAACACTGAAGCTTTCTTT. Residues: CASSLRMTGNTEAFF. The chain employs TRBV11-3 and TRBJ1-1; D is perhaps TRBD1 (6 bases). Trimming pared 3 bases from V and 1 base from J, leaving 12 bases between. Per the germline V gene, CDR1 is SGHNT and CDR2 is YENEEA. This CDR3 region has 15 residues.

The chain carries TRBV20-1 and TRBJ2-1; D may be TRBD1 (6 bases). Between the trimmed V and J ends, which lost 3 bases and 3 bases, there was a span of 15 bases. The V gene's germline CDR1 is DFQATT and CDR2 SNEGSKA (reference sequence). CDR3 size: 15 residues. The CDR3 nucleotides are TGCAGTGCTAGGGAACAGGGTCTGGACTACAATGAGCAGTTCTTC. Its protein product is CSAREQGLDYNEQFF.

With respect to this clone: An end of the junction does not agree with germline; a read error may underlie this. The chain couples TRBV6-1 to TRBJ2-1, with TRBD2 matching over 10 bases. The CDR3 spans 13 residues. CDR1 and CDR2 (germline): MNHNS, SASEGT. In DNA, the CDR3 is TGTGCCAGCACAGTGTGGACTAGCGGTGGGCACCTCTTC. Its protein is CASTVWTSGGHLF.

There are many counts of this clone. V gene TRBV5-1 combines with J gene TRBJ2-5; 13 bases are shared with TRBD2. Germline loops: CDR1 SGHRS, CDR2 YFSETQ. The CDR3 runs 15 residues. The ends lost 4 bases at V and 5 bases at J; junction bases unmatched: 5. This chain's CDR3 is CASSTSGGAAETQYF. CDR3 in DNA: TGCGCCAGCAGCACTAGCGGGGGGGCCGCGGAGACCCAGTACTTC.

This clone has ten or more counts. CDR3 coding DNA: TGCAGTGCCAACGGACCCCTTGAGGGACTGGCGTACAATGAGCAGTTCTTC. Protein product: CSANGPLEGLAYNEQFF. The chain uses TRBV20-1 and TRBJ2-1; D possibly corresponds to TRBD2 (6 bases). Germline values: CDR1 DFQATT, CDR2 SNEGSKA (reference sequence). The V gene lost 6 bases and the J gene lost 4 bases, with 25 bases spanning the gap. The length of the CDR3 is 17 residues.

This clone appeared a single time. The junction does not match germline at one end; this may be a read error. The V gene is TRBV14, the J gene TRBJ1-2; D unresolved. This CDR3 is 16 amino acids long. Germline V gives CDR1 SGHDN, CDR2 FVKESK. The chain's CDR3 is CSSSQDAASLLYGYTF. The CDR3 DNA reads as TGTTCCAGCAGCCAAGATGCGGCCTCCTTATTGTATGGCTACACCTTC.

At least ten counts were recorded for this clone. The rearrangement uses TRBV6-5 and TRBJ2-6, with D unresolved. V was shortened by 0 bases and J by 0 bases, with 6 bases between the two germline ends. The CDR3 covers 16 residues. Germline V CDR1 and CDR2: MNHEY, SVGAGI. The chain's CDR3 is CASSYSLVSGANVLTF. The CDR3 DNA is TGTGCCAGCAGTTACTCCCTGGTCTCTGGGGCCAACGTCCTGACTTTC.

This clone was recorded at least ten times. This chain connects TRBV6-5 to TRBJ2-2, with 9 nucleotides matching TRBD2. V was pared by 1 base and J by 6 bases, with 6 bases of the junction left unmatched. Germline values: CDR1 MNHEY, CDR2 SVGAGI. This CDR3 is built from 16 residues. Here the CDR3 DNA reads TGTGCCAGCAGTTACTTTGCGGGAGGGTCGGCCGGGGAGCTGTTTTTT. The encoded protein is CASSYFAGGSAGELFF.

This clone was detected ten times or more. The chain couples TRBV5-1 to TRBJ2-5, with D perhaps given as TRBD1 or TRBD2 (6 bases each). The CDR3 totals 16 residues. Deletions cut 0 bases from V and 5 bases from J, with 17 bases between. Germline CDR1 is SGHRS and CDR2 is YFSETQ. CDR3 sequence reads: CASSLEGGHRFETQYF. The CDR3 region has the DNA TGCGCCAGCAGCTTGGAGGGGGGTCACCGTTTCGAGACCCAGTACTTC.

In DNA form, the CDR3 reads TGTGCCAGCAGCTTGGTCGAGGGCCGGGGCGAGCAGTACTTC. Its translation is CASSLVEGRGEQYF. This chain joins TRBV5-4 and TRBJ2-7; D may be TRBD2 (5 bases). Germline V gene data show CDR1 as SGHNT and CDR2 as YYREEE (reference sequence). Trimming removed 0 bases at V and 6 bases at J, with 13 bases between. This CDR3 has 14 amino acids.

Ten or more counts support this clone. The V gene is TRBV10-3, the J gene TRBJ2-2, with D unresolved. V lost 3 bases and J 1 base, leaving 6 bases between the germline ends. Germline V gene sequence: CDR1 ENHRY, CDR2 SYGVKD. This CDR3 has 14 amino acids. CDR3 in amino acids: CAISDPGNTGELFF. The CDR3 DNA follows: TGTGCCATCAGTGACCCAGGGAACACCGGGGAGCTGTTTTTT.

This clone was recorded many times. The genes are TRBV7-3 and TRBJ2-7; 8 bases are shared with TRBD1. The CDR3 is made up of 13 amino acids. V dropped 5 bases and J dropped 4; count of bases not matched to a gene: 4. The germline gives CDR1 SGHTA, CDR2 FQGTGA. CDR3 protein: CASSLDRGYEQYF. CDR3 DNA: TGTGCCAGCAGCCTAGACAGGGGTTACGAGCAGTACTTC.

This clone has ten or more counts. CDR3: CASSFSGQGRNEQFF. CDR3 bases: TGTGCCAGCAGTTTCAGCGGCCAGGGTCGGAATGAGCAGTTCTTC. This chain joins TRBV28 and TRBJ2-1, with D perhaps TRBD1 or TRBD2 (5 bases each). Trimming took 3 bases from V and 7 from J, leaving 16 bases between them. The CDR3 extends over 15 amino acids. CDR1 MDHEN and CDR2 SYDVKM come from the germline V gene.

At least ten counts were recorded for this clone. This chain links TRBV27 with TRBJ2-6; tentative D call: TRBD2 (6 bases). The germline CDR1 and CDR2 sequences are MNHEY and SMNVEV (reference sequence). V was pared by 7 bases and J by 4 bases, with 23 bases between. The CDR3 covers 18 residues. CDR3 protein: CASTEGSGGGNGANVLTF. The CDR3 coding sequence is TGTGCCAGCACCGAGGGGAGTGGAGGCGGGAACGGGGCCAACGTCCTGACTTTC.

This clone was observed at least ten times. The gene calls are TRBV28 and TRBJ1-5; D possibly corresponds to TRBD1 (6 bases). Between the trimmed V and J ends, which lost 2 bases and 4 bases, there was a span of 12 bases. Germline assignment: CDR1 MDHEN and CDR2 SYDVKM. CDR3 length: 15 residues. The CDR3 loop reads CASSLGRGPNQPQHF. Written as DNA, the CDR3 is TGTGCCAGCAGTTTAGGCAGGGGTCCTAATCAGCCCCAGCATTTT.